This TCR beta chain derives from a study of shared clonotypes between healthy human individuals. Overall study findings and caveats: Non-shared clonotypes were found to have lower generation probabilities than the clonotypes that were shared by all four of the sorted-subset donors.

CDR1 and CDR2 from the germline V gene are GTSNPN and SVGIG (reference sequence). Between the trimmed V and J ends, which lost 4 bases and 4 bases, there was a span of 25 bases. The CDR3 is 17 residues long. Profiled with immunoSEQ multiplex PCR; TCRdb holds only in-frame clones, not every one. Of about 2.4 million clones in the sample, approximately 93% were seen once. A note on this clone: The antigen is unknown.

The chain links TRBV30 to TRBJ1-2, with a possible D match to TRBD1 (6 bases). This TCR was recovered from a man aged 18 to 29 in good health. Some clones in this sample may be carry-over from other donors' samples. The sample was naive CD4+ T cells from PBMCs. Subset of the sample: CD45RA+ positively selected. The CDR3 loop is CAWTGNSARGGFYGYTF. In DNA form, the CDR3 reads TGTGCCTGGACCGGGAACTCCGCTAGGGGGGGTTTCTATGGCTACACCTTC.